This entry is about one T cell receptor (beta chain). These data are taken from a study of blood T cell repertoires in COVID-19. Study-level information: Nucleic acid was either cDNA or gDNA, and it came from T cells, B-cell-depleted T cells, or PBMCs.

The table came from immunoSEQ multiplex PCR; TCRdb's copy has only in-frame clones and leaves some out. This sample has fewer than 400,000 clones, with 88% found just once. The CDR3 runs to 21 residues. Trimming cost V 2 bases and J 2 bases, with 27 bases left between them. Germline loops: CDR1 MRHNA, CDR2 SNTAGT. The chain has TRBV6-4 and TRBJ2-2; D is perhaps TRBD2 (5 bases). Sequencing was performed on PBMCs or T cells enriched from blood (not recorded which). The TCR originated in a man aged 30 to 45 who had recovered from COVID-19. DNA of the CDR3: TGTGCCAGCAGTGACGGTCTTATACTAGTGGTGGAGCTTTCAAACACCGGGGAGCTGTTTTTT. Translation gives CASSDGLILVVELSNTGELFF.